This passage covers 13 T cell receptor beta chains from one sample sequenced in a study of radiation and T cells in renal cell carcinoma. Some clones are missing from TCRdb's copy, which holds only in-frame ones; the method was immunoSEQ multiplex PCR. The data show around 180,000 clones, about nine tenths seen once. The time point: blood 4 weeks post-SBRT, at nephrectomy. This sample's treatment: 15 Gy SBRT to primary tumor, nephrectomy 4 weeks later. The material was blood, obtained from a patient whose treatment included radiotherapy and nephrectomy. The source of these receptors is a woman in her 50s with renal cell carcinoma.

In this sample, this clone turned up once. This chain links TRBV30 with TRBJ2-5, with D unclear. CDR1 is GTSNPN and CDR2 is SVGIG in the germline V gene (reference sequence). The CDR3 extends over 13 amino acids. Trimming took 0 bases from V and 5 from J, leaving 10 bases between them. The CDR3 here is CAWSVLQWETQYF. As DNA, the CDR3 is TGTGCCTGGAGTGTACTCCAGTGGGAGACCCAGTACTTC.

The chain combines TRBV19 with TRBJ1-4, with D unresolved. Trimming stripped 5 bases from V and 0 bases from J, with 13 bases between. CDR1 and CDR2 from the germline V gene are LNHDA and SQIVND (reference sequence). CDR3 length: 16 amino acids. In nucleotides, the CDR3 is TGTGCCAGTAGTGGGTCGAAGGTTACAACTAATGAAAAACTGTTTTTT. This translates into CASSGSKVTTNEKLFF. Full variable domain (remainder filled in from reference TRBV19 and TRBJ1-4): DGGITQSPKYLFRKEGQNVTLSCEQNLNHDAMYWYRQDPGQGLRLIYYSQIVNDFQKGDIAEGYSVSREKKESFPLTVTSAQKNPTAFYLCASSGSKVTTNEKLFFGSGTQLSVL.

A note on this clone: The junction departs from the called germline gene at one end, perhaps through a read error. The chain recombines TRBV18 with TRBJ2-7; 11 bases agree with TRBD1. The CDR3 is 15 residues long. Germline V CDR1 and CDR2: KGHSH, LQKENI. CDR3 bases: TGTGCCAGCTCAACACCGGGACAGGGGGACTACGAGCAGTACTTC. This gives the protein CASSTPGQGDYEQYF.

This CDR3 reads CASSLGQSELTAFF. The CDR3 DNA sequence: TGCGCCAGCAGCTTGGGACAGAGTGAGCTGACGGCTTTCTTT. The chain links TRBV5-1 to TRBJ1-1, with D perhaps matching TRBD1 (5 bases). Per germline, CDR1 SGHRS and CDR2 YFSETQ. V lost 0 bases to trimming and J lost 11 bases, with 17 bases between them. The CDR3 consists of 14 residues.

The V call is TRBV11-1, the J call TRBJ2-3; a weak D match, TRBD2 (5 bases). The germline V gene has CDR1 SGHAT and CDR2 FQDESV (reference sequence). V lost 3 bases, J lost 7 bases, and 14 bases lay in between. This CDR3 has 14 amino acids. The DNA for the CDR3 is TGTGCCAGCAGCTTGCAAGCGGCCCAAAATACGCAGTATTTT. This translates into CASSLQAAQNTQYF.

The chain carries TRBV7-9 and TRBJ1-1; D not certain. Per germline, CDR1 SEHNR and CDR2 FQNEAQ (reference sequence). V was cut by 1 base and J by 2 bases, with 8 bases left in between. The CDR3 consists of 14 residues. The CDR3 sequence is CASSLVGENTEAFF. DNA of the CDR3: TGTGCCAGCAGCTTAGTTGGGGAAAACACTGAAGCTTTCTTT.

This sequence joins TRBV5-4 and TRBJ1-2; the D is unclear. The CDR3 consists of 12 residues. The V end lost 0 bases, the J end lost 7 bases, and 7 bases lay between the germline ends. Per the germline V gene, CDR1 is SGHNT and CDR2 is YYREEE (reference sequence). CDR3 nucleotides: TGTGCCAGCAGCTTGGGGGCTATTGGCTACACCTTC. Translated: CASSLGAIGYTF.

This rearrangement joins TRBV18 to TRBJ1-2; perhaps TRBD1 as D (5 bases). V shed 3 bases and J shed 8 bases, with 16 bases lying between them. The CDR3 is made up of 14 amino acids. Per the germline V gene, CDR1 is KGHSH and CDR2 is LQKENI. The CDR3 nucleotides are TGTGCCAGCTCACCTCCGGGGCGGGGCGGAGGCTACACCTTC. Translated: CASSPPGRGGGYTF.

The chain carries TRBV6-6 and TRBJ1-5; D is unclear. Trimming took 4 bases from V and 0 from J, leaving 13 bases between them. Germline V gene lookup returns CDR1 MNHNY and CDR2 SVGAGI (reference sequence). This CDR3 has 16 residues. The CDR3 DNA reads TGTGCCAGCAGTTTCCCCCGAGGAACTAGCAATCAGCCCCAGCATTTT. This translates into CASSFPRGTSNQPQHF.

J is TRBJ1-1 and V is TRBV6-5, with D unclear. Trimming removed 0 bases from V and 4 bases from J, with 9 bases in between. CDR3 length: 14 residues. Germline values: CDR1 MNHEY, CDR2 SVGAGI. DNA of the CDR3: TGTGCCAGCAGTTACTCAGTCGGTACCACTGAAGCTTTCTTT. Translation: CASSYSVGTTEAFF.

This clone has a handful of counts. The chain couples TRBV2 to TRBJ1-6; unclear D gene. V was trimmed by 8 bases and J by 1 base, leaving 6 bases between them. CDR3 length: 13 residues. Germline CDR1 reads SNHLY; CDR2 reads FYNNEI. CDR3 bases: TGTGCCAGCCATAGATCCTATAATTCACCCCTCCACTTT. Its translation is CASHRSYNSPLHF.

This clone was seen a single time. The chain recombines TRBV25-1 with TRBJ2-5; 7 nucleotides match TRBD1. V lost 5 bases, J lost 2 bases, and 11 bases stayed unmatched. The CDR3 sequence is 16 residues long. The germline CDR1 and CDR2 sequences are MGHDK and SYGVNS. The CDR3 loop is CASSPNLGTVQETQYF. The DNA of the CDR3 is TGTGCCAGCAGTCCTAATCTTGGGACAGTTCAAGAGACCCAGTACTTC.

This clone has more than one count but fewer than ten. J is TRBJ1-1 and V is TRBV7-2; D not resolved. V lost 5 bases, J lost 6 bases, and 13 bases lay in between. The CDR3 has 13 residues. Looked up from germline, CDR1 is SGHTA and CDR2 is FQGNSA. CDR3 amino acids: CASSASWGAEAFF. In nucleotides, the CDR3 is TGTGCCAGCAGCGCCAGTTGGGGAGCTGAAGCTTTCTTT. Full variable domain (missing parts from reference TRBV7-2 and TRBJ1-1): GAGVSQSPSNKVTEKGKDVELRCDPISGHTALYWYRQSLGQGLEFLIYFQGNSAPDKSGLPSDRFSAERTGGSVSTLTIQRTQQEDSAVYLCASSASWGAEAFFGQGTRLTVV.